This T cell receptor beta chain was obtained from a study of cytomegalovirus exposure and HLA in healthy donors. In the study overall: Within an early data release were tens of millions of unique TCRs drawn from HLA-typed donors.

This CDR3 comprises 13 residues. The V gene end was trimmed by 4 bases and the J gene end by 6 bases; junction bases not matched to a gene: 3. CDR1 is SGHRS, CDR2 YFSETQ, per germline. PCR employed 60 Vbeta and 13 Jbeta primers. Using immunoSEQ multiplex PCR, the repertoire was profiled, and TCRdb retains in-frame clones only, with some absent. This table has around 90,000 clones, around 67% appearing once. Sequenced sample: PBMCs. This sequence joins TRBV5-1 and TRBJ1-2; the match to TRBD1 covers 10 bases. This clonotype was obtained from a human donor in good health. The CDR3 region is CASSRDRGNGYTF. The CDR3 DNA reads as TGCGCCAGCAGCAGGGACAGGGGAAATGGCTACACCTTC.